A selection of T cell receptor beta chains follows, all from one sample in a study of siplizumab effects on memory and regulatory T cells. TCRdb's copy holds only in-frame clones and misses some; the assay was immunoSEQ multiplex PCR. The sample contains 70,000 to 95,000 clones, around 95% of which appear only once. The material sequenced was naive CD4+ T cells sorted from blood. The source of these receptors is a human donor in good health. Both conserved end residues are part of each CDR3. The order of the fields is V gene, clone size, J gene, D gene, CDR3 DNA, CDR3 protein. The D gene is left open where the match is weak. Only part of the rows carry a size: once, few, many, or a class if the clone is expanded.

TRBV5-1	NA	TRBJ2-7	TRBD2	TGCGCCAGCAGCTTGGGAGGGACTAGCGGGGAAGAGCAGTACTTC	CASSLGGTSGEEQYF
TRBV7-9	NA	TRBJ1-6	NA	TGTGCCAGCAGTTACCCCGGGACTGCAGGCTATAATTCACCCCTCCACTTT	CASSYPGTAGYNSPLHF
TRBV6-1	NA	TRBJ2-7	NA	TGTGCCAGCAGTGCCTTTAAGGAGGGGGTTTACGAGCAGTACTTC	CASSAFKEGVYEQYF
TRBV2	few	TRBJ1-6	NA	TGTGCCAGCAGTGAGTTTGGGACTAATTCACCCCTCCACTTT	CASSEFGTNSPLHF
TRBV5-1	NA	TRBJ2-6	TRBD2	TGCGCCAGCAGCTTCCCGGGGGGGGGCTCTGGGGCCAACGTCCTGACTTTC	CASSFPGGGSGANVLTF
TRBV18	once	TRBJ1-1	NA	TGTGCCAGCTCACCAGACACGCAGGTCACTGAAGCTTTCTTT	CASSPDTQVTEAFF
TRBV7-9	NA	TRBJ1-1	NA	TGTGCCAGCAGCTTAGTTGGGTATAAATATGCTGAAGCTTTCTTT	CASSLVGYKYAEAFF
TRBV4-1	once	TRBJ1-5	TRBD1	TGCGCCAGCAGCCACCAGGACAGGGACAATCAGCCCCAGCATTTT	CASSHQDRDNQPQHF
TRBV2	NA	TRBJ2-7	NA	TGTGCCAGCAGTGAATTCAGGGCCCAGAGCTCCTACGAGCAGTACTTC	CASSEFRAQSSYEQYF
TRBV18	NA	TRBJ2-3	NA	TGTGCCAGCTCACCACCGGTTGCGCCAGATACGCAGTATTTT	CASSPPVAPDTQYF
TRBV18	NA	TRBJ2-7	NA	TGTGCCAGCTCACCCGGGACAAACTACGAGCAGTACTTC	CASSPGTNYEQYF
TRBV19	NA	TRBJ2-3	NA	TGTGCCAGTAGGGATCGAGGAACAGATACGCAGTATTTT	CASRDRGTDTQYF
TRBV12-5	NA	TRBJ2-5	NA	TGTGCTAGTGGTTCAGGGTCCGAGACCCAGTACTTC	CASGSGSETQYF
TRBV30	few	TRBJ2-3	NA	TGTGCCTGGAGTGTCCAGGTCACAGATACGCAGTATTTT	CAWSVQVTDTQYF
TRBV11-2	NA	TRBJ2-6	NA	TGTGCCAGCAGCCCCCGGTTGATCTCTGGGGCCAACGTCCTGACTTTC	CASSPRLISGANVLTF
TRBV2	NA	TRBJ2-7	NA	TGTGCCAGCAGGCGATCCGGGGCAGCCTACGAGCAGTACTTC	CASRRSGAAYEQYF
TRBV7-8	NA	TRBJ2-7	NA	TGTGCCAGCAGCCCCCCCGGCGGCCTTTCCTACGAGCAGTACTTC	CASSPPGGLSYEQYF
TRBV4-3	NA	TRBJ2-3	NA	TGCGCCAGCAGCCAATCCTCCGGGACGGATCCGATATTT	CASSQSSGTDPIF
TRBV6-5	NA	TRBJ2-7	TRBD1	TGTGCCAGCAGCCCCGGGACAGTCTACGAGCAGTACTTC	CASSPGTVYEQYF
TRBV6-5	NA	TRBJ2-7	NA	TGTGCCAGCAGTTACTCGCGCGGGCCCTACGAGCAGTACTTC	CASSYSRGPYEQYF
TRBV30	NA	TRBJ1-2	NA	TGTGCCTGGAGTTGGACCGCAGGTTATACGATTGGCTACACCTTC	CAWSWTAGYTIGYTF
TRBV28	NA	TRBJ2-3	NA	NA	CASSTSQSTDTQYF
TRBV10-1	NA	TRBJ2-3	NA	TGCGCCAGCAGCTCTACCGCAGATACGCAGTATTTT	CASSSTADTQYF
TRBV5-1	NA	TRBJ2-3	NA	TGCGCCAGCAGCTTAAACAGGGTCGACACAGATACGCAGTATTTT	CASSLNRVDTDTQYF
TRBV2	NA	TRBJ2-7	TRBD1	TGTGCCAGCAGGGGACAGGGCTACGAGCAGTACTTC	CASRGQGYEQYF
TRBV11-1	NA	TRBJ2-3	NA	TGTGCCAGCAGCTTAGTACCGCCAGGGCGGGGCACAGATACGCAGTATTTT	CASSLVPPGRGTDTQYF
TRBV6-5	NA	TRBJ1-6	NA	TGTGCCACCCAACACGGGGACGGGAGAAATTCACCCCTCCACTTT	CATQHGDGRNSPLHF
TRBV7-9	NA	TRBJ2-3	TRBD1	TGTGCCAGCAGCCCGGACAGGTTCGGCGGGTCGAGCGCAGATACGCAGTATTTT	CASSPDRFGGSSADTQYF
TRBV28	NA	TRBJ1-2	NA	TGTGCCAGCAGTAAACAACTCGTCTATGGCTACACCTTC	CASSKQLVYGYTF
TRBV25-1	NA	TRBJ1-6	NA	TGTGCCAGCAGTGACCCCCAGGGTACGGGGAATTCACCCCTCCACTTT	CASSDPQGTGNSPLHF
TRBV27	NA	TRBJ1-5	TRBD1	TGTGCCAGCAGTTTAAAAGGGACAGGGGTAAATCAGCCCCAGCATTTT	CASSLKGTGVNQPQHF
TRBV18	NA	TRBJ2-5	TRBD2	TGTGCCAGCTCTCCAGGACTAGCGGGGGGCACGGGCCCAGAGACCCAGTACTTC	CASSPGLAGGTGPETQYF
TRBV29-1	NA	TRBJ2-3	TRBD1	TGCAGCGGGGGACAGGGGCTAGACACAGATACGCAGTATTTT	CSGGQGLDTDTQYF
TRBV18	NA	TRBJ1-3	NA	TGTGCCAGCTCACCAAGTTTCGGTACTGGAAACACCATATATTTT	CASSPSFGTGNTIYF
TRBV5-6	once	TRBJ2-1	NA	TGTGCCAGCAACTACGGGGCTCCCAGCTCCTACAATGAGCAGTTCTTC	CASNYGAPSSYNEQFF
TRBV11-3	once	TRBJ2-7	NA	TGTGCCAGCAGCCTCTCCGACAGCGAGCAGTACTTC	CASSLSDSEQYF
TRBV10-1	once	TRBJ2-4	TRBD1	TGCGCCAGCAGAATACAGGGGGTAAAGGGGAACATTCAGTACTTC	CASRIQGVKGNIQYF
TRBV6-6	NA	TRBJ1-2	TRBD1	TGTGCCAGCACTACAGGGGGGTATGGCTACACCTTC	CASTTGGYGYTF
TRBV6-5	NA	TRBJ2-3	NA	TGTGCCAGTGGAGGGCCTAGCACAGATACGCAGTATTTT	CASGGPSTDTQYF
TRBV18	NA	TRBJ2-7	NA	TGTGCCAGCTCACCCTTTTATCAGGATTTGGCCTACGAGCAGTACTTC	CASSPFYQDLAYEQYF
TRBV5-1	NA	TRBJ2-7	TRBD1	TGCGCCAGCAGCTTGGCCCTTGGACAGGGCCACGAGCAGTACTTC	CASSLALGQGHEQYF
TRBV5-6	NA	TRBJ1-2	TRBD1	TGTGCCAGCGGACAGGGAGCGGGCTATGGCTACACCTTC	CASGQGAGYGYTF
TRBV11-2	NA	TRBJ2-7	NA	TGTGCCAGCAGCTTAGCACCGGGGAGCTACGAGCAGTACTTC	CASSLAPGSYEQYF
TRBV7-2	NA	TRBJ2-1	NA	TGTGCCAGCAGCTTAGCGGGGGTTTACAATGAGCAGTTCTTC	CASSLAGVYNEQFF